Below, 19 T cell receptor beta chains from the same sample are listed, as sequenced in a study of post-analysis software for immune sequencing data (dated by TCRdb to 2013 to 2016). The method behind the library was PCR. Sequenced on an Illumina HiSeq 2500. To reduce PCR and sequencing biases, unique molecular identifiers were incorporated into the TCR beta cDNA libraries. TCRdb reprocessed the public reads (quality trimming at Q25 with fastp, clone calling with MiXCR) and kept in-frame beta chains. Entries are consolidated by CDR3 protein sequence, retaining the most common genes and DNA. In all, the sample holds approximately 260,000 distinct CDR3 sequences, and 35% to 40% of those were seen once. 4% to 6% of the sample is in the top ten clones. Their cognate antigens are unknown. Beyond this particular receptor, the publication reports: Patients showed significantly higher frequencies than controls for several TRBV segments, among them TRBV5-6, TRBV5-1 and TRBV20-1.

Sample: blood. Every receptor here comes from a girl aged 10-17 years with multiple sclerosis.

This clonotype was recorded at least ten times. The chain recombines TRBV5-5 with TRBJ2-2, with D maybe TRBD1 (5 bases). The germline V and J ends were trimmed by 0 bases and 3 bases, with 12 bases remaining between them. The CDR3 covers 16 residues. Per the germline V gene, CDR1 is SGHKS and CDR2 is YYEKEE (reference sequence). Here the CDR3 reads CASSLVGQGYTGELFF. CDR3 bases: TGTGCCAGCAGCTTGGTCGGGCAGGGATACACCGGGGAGCTGTTTTTT.

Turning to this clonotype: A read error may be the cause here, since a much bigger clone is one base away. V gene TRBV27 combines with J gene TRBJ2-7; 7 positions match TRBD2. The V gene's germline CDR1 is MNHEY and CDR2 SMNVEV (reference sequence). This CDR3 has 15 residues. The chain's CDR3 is CAGSLSPGGSYEQYF. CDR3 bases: TGTGCCGGCAGTTTATCCCCGGGGGGATCCTACGAGCAGTACTTC.

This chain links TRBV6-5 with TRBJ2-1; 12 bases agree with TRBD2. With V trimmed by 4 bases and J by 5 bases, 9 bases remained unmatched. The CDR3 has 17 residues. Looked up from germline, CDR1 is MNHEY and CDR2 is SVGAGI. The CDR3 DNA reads TGTGCCAGCAGTTCGACTAGCGGGGGACAAATGAACAATGAGCAGTTCTTC. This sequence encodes CASSSTSGGQMNNEQFF.

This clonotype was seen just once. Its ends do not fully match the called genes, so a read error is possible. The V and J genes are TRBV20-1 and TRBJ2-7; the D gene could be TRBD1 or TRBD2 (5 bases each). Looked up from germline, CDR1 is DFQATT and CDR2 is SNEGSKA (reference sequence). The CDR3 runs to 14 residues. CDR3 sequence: CSATLTGVQGEHYF. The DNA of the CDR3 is TGCAGTGCCACATTGACCGGGGTCCAGGGCGAGCACTACTTC.

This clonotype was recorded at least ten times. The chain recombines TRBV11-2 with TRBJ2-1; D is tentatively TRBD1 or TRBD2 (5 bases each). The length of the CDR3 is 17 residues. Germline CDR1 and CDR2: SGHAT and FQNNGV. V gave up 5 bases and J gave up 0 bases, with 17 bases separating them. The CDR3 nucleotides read TGTGCCAGCAGCCCCCCGTGGGGGACGAGCTCCTACAATGAGCAGTTCTTC. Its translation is CASSPPWGTSSYNEQFF.

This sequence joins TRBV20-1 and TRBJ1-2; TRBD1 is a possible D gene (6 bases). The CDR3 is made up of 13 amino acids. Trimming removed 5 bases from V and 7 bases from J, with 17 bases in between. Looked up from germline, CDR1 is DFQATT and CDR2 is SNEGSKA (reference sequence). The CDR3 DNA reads TGCAGTGCTGTCGGACAGTACAGCTGTGGCTACACCTTC. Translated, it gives CSAVGQYSCGYTF.

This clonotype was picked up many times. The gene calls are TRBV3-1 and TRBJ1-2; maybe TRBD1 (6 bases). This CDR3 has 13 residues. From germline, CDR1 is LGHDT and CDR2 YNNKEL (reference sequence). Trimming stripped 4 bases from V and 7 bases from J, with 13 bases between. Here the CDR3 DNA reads TGTGCCAGCAGCCCCCGGGACATACGTGGCTACACCTTC. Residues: CASSPRDIRGYTF.

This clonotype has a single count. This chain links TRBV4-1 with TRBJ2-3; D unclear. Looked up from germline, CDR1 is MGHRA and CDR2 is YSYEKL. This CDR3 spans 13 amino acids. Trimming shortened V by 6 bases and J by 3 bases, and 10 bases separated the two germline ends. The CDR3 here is CASRELGTDTQYF. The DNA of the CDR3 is TGCGCCAGCAGGGAACTGGGAACAGATACGCAGTATTTT.

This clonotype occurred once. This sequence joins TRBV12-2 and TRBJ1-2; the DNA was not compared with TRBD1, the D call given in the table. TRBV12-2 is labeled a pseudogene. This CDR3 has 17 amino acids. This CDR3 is CASRKRDFQGRTYGYTF. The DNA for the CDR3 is TGTGCAAGTCGCAAGAGGGACTTCCAGGGGAGGACCTATGGTTACACCTTC.

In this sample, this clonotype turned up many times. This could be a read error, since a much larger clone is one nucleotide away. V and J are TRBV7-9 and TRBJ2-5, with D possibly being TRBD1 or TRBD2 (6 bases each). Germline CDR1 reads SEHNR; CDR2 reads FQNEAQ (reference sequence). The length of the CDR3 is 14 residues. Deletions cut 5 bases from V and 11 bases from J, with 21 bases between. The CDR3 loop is CASSPGGGTVEQYF. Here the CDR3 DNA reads TGTGCCAGCAGCCCCGGGGGCGGTACGGTTGAGCAGTACTTC. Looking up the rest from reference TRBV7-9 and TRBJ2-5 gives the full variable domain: DTGVSQNPRHKITKRGQNVTFRCDPISEHNRLYWYRQTLGQGPEFLTYFQNEAQLEKSRLLSDRFSAERPKGSFSTLEIQRTEQGDSAMYLCASSPGGGTVEQYFGPGTRLLVL.

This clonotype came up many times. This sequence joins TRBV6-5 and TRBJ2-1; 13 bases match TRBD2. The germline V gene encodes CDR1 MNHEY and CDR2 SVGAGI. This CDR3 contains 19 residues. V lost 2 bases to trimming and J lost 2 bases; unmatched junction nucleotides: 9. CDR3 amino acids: CASSYDPRTSGGAYNEQFF. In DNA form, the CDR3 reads TGTGCCAGCAGTTACGACCCTCGGACTAGCGGGGGAGCCTACAATGAGCAGTTCTTC.

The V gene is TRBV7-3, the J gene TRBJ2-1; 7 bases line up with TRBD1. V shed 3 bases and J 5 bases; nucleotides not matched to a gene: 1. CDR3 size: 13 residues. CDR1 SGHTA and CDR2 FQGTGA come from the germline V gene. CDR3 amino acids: CASSFDRDNEQFF. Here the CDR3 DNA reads TGTGCCAGCAGCTTCGACAGGGACAATGAGCAGTTCTTC.

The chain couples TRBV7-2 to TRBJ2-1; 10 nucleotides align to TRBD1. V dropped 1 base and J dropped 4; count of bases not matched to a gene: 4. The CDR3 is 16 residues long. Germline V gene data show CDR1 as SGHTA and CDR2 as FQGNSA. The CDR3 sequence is CASSLVPDRGYNEQFF. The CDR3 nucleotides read TGTGCCAGCAGCTTAGTACCGGACAGGGGGTACAATGAGCAGTTCTTC.

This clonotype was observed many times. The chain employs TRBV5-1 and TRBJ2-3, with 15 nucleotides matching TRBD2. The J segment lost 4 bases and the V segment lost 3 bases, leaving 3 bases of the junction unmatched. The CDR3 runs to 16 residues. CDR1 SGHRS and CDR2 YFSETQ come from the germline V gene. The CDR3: CASSSGLAGGADTQYF. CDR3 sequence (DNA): TGCGCCAGCAGCTCAGGACTAGCGGGAGGGGCAGATACGCAGTATTTT.

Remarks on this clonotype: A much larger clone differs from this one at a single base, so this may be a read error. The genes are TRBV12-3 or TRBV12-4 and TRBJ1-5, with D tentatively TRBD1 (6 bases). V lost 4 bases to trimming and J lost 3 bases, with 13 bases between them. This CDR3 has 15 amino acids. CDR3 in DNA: TGTGCCAGCAGTTGTGGTGACAGGCCCAATCAGCCCCAGCATTTT. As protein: CASSCGDRPNQPQHF.

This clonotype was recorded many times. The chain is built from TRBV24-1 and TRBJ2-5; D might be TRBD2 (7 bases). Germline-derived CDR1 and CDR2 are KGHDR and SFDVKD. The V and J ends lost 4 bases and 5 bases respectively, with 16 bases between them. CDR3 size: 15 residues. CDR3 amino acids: CATSDPTGGRETQYF. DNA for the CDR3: TGTGCCACCAGTGACCCGACCGGGGGGCGGGAGACCCAGTACTTC.

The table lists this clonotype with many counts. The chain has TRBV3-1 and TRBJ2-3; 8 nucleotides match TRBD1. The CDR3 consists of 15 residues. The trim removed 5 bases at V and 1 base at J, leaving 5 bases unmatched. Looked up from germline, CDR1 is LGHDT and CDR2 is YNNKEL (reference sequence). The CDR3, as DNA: TGTGCCAGCAGCACGACAGGGGCAGGCACAGATACGCAGTATTTT. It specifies CASSTTGAGTDTQYF.

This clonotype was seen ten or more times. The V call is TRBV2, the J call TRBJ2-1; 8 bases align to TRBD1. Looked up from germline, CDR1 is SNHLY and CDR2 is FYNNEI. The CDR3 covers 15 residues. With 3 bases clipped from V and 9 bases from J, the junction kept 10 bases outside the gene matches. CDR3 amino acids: CASSDRTGGGGEQFF. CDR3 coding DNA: TGTGCCAGCAGTGACAGAACAGGGGGAGGAGGTGAGCAGTTCTTC.

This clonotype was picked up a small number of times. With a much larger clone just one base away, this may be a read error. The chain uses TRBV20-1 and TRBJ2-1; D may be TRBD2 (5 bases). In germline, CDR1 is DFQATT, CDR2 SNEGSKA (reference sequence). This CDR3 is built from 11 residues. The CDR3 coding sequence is TGCTCTCAATCCGGAGGCAATGAGCAGTTCTTC. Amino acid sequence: CSQSGGNEQFF.